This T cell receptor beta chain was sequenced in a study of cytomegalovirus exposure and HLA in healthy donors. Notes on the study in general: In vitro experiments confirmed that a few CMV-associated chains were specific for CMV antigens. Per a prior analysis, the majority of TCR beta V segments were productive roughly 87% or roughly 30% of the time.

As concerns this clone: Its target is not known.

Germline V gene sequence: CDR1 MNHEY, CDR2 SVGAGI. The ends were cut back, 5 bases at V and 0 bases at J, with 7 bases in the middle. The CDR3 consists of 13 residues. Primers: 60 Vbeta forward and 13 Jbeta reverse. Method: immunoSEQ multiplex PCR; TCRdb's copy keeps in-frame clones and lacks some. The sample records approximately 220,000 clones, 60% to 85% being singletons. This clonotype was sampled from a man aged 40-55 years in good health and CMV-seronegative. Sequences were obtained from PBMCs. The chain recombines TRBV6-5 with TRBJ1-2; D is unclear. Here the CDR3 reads CASSNSANYGYTF. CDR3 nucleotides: TGTGCCAGCAGTAACAGTGCTAACTATGGCTACACCTTC.